Each of the 14 T cell receptor beta chains below was sequenced from the same sample in a study of blood T cell repertoires in COVID-19. Data came from immunoSEQ multiplex PCR; TCRdb stores just in-frame clones and leaves some out. This sample has 89,000 or so clones; about 85% occur once, and the top ten carry roughly 12%. The material sequenced was peripheral blood. The receptors derive from a human donor in a cohort sampled during active COVID-19.

The chain has TRBV27 and TRBJ2-1; perhaps TRBD2 as D (6 bases). This CDR3 is built from 15 residues. The germline V and J ends were trimmed by 3 bases and 4 bases, with 13 bases remaining between them. The germline CDR1 and CDR2 sequences are MNHEY and SMNVEV (reference sequence). This chain's CDR3 is CASSFGLASYNEQFF. The CDR3 bases are TGTGCCAGCAGTTTTGGGCTAGCGTCTTACAATGAGCAGTTCTTC.

The chain combines TRBV6-6 with TRBJ2-7, with D perhaps matching TRBD1 (5 bases). The CDR3 sequence is 13 residues long. The germline gives CDR1 MNHNY, CDR2 SVGAGI (reference sequence). V shed 4 bases and J shed 1 base, with 8 bases lying between them. Here the CDR3 DNA reads TGTGCCAGCAGTTGGGCAGGGTCCTACGAGCAGTACTTC. It encodes CASSWAGSYEQYF.

The chain links TRBV7-2 to TRBJ1-2, with no clear D. The CDR3 runs 12 residues. V lost 4 bases to trimming and J lost 8 bases, with 11 bases between them. Germline assignment: CDR1 SGHTA and CDR2 FQGNSA. The CDR3 loop is CASSSGLFGYTF. The CDR3 region has the DNA TGTGCCAGCAGCTCGGGTCTATTCGGCTACACCTTC.

The rearrangement uses TRBV11-2 and TRBJ2-2; 7 bases fit TRBD2. This CDR3 is built from 14 residues. Looked up from germline, CDR1 is SGHAT and CDR2 is FQNNGV. The J segment lost 1 base and the V segment lost 6 bases, leaving 2 bases of the junction unmatched. CDR3 residues: CASRSSGNTGELFF. CDR3 bases: TGTGCCAGCAGGTCTAGCGGGAACACCGGGGAGCTGTTTTTT.

V is TRBV4-3 and J is TRBJ2-7; perhaps TRBD2 as D (5 bases). The CDR3 has 15 amino acids. Germline lookup yields CDR1 LGHNA and CDR2 YSLEER. Trimming removed 4 bases from V and 0 bases from J, with 13 bases in between. The CDR3 loop is CASSPRRGNSYEQYF. The CDR3 DNA reads as TGCGCCAGCAGCCCAAGGCGAGGGAACTCCTACGAGCAGTACTTC.

CDR3 sequence reads: CATSAGQGRDYEQYF. CDR3 DNA sequence: TGTGCCACCAGCGCGGGACAGGGAAGGGACTACGAGCAGTACTTC. The chain is built from TRBV15 and TRBJ2-7; 9 positions agree with TRBD1. V shed 5 bases, J shed 3 bases, and the junction held 8 bases outside the gene matches. The CDR3 is 15 residues long. Germline lookup yields CDR1 LNHNV and CDR2 YYDKDF (reference sequence).

The sample holds one count of this clone. The CDR3 loop is CASKEGGGGETQYF. In nucleotides, the CDR3 is TGCGCCAGCAAGGAGGGAGGAGGCGGAGAGACCCAGTACTTC. The chain combines TRBV5-1 with TRBJ2-5, with D perhaps matching TRBD2 (6 bases). CDR1 SGHRS and CDR2 YFSETQ come from the germline V gene. This CDR3 region has 14 residues. The V and J ends lost 6 bases and 4 bases respectively, with 16 bases between them.

The chain carries TRBV19 and TRBJ2-7; D is possibly TRBD2 (5 bases). The CDR3 contains 13 residues. Germline V gives CDR1 LNHDA, CDR2 SQIVND (reference sequence). V was pared by 7 bases and J by 0 bases, with 10 bases between. CDR3 DNA sequence: TGTGCCAGTAAGCCCGGGAACTCCTACGAGCAGTACTTC. This codes for CASKPGNSYEQYF.

The V and J genes are TRBV7-3 and TRBJ1-2; TRBD1 matches 8 bases. Germline trimming cut 3 bases from V and 6 bases from J; bases unmatched to any gene: 3. The CDR3 is 13 residues long. The germline gives CDR1 SGHTA, CDR2 FQGTGA. The CDR3 loop reads CASSLGQANGYTF. The DNA of the CDR3 is TGTGCCAGCAGCTTGGGACAGGCGAATGGCTACACCTTC.

Here the CDR3 DNA reads TGTGCCAGCAGCTTCGGCGGTCCTGGCGTGGGTGAGCAGTTCTTC. It codes for CASSFGGPGVGEQFF. The chain uses TRBV7-3 and TRBJ2-1; no firm D call. Per the germline V gene, CDR1 is SGHTA and CDR2 is FQGTGA. The CDR3 has 15 residues. V was shortened by 3 bases and J by 9 bases, with 18 bases between the two germline ends.

This sequence joins TRBV24-1 and TRBJ2-7; 13 bases match TRBD2. The CDR3 runs 17 residues. The germline V gene encodes CDR1 KGHDR and CDR2 SFDVKD. V trimming: 3 bases; J trimming: 3 bases; junction bases outside the gene matches: 7. The DNA for the CDR3 is TGTGCCACCAGTGATCCTGGGACTAGCGGGACTCTCTACGAGCAGTACTTC. Translated: CATSDPGTSGTLYEQYF.

The chain recombines TRBV7-9 with TRBJ2-3, with 7 bases identical to TRBD1. V dropped 5 bases and J dropped 8; count of bases not matched to a gene: 10. The CDR3 is 14 residues long. The germline CDR1 and CDR2 sequences are SEHNR and FQNEAQ (reference sequence). The CDR3 protein is CASSPRQGTSTQYF. CDR3 nucleotides: TGTGCCAGCAGCCCACGACAGGGTACAAGTACGCAGTATTTT.

This chain connects TRBV5-1 to TRBJ1-1; D possibly corresponds to TRBD1 (6 bases). The V and J ends lost 6 bases and 1 base respectively, with 13 bases between them. The CDR3 loop spans 14 amino acids. In germline, CDR1 is SGHRS, CDR2 YFSETQ. The CDR3 spells CASTSGVGNTEAFF. The CDR3 DNA reads TGCGCCAGCACCTCAGGGGTTGGGAACACTGAAGCTTTCTTT.

The chain joins TRBV7-2 to TRBJ2-6, with D maybe TRBD1 (6 bases). The V end was cut by 2 bases, the J end by 3 bases, with 14 bases between. This CDR3 region has 17 residues. Per the germline V gene, CDR1 is SGHTA and CDR2 is FQGNSA. DNA of the CDR3: TGTGCCAGCAGCTTACTTCAGGGGTTGGTTGGGGCCAACGTCCTGACTTTC. Its protein is CASSLLQGLVGANVLTF.